This T cell receptor beta chain was observed in a study of shared clonotypes between healthy human individuals. General study results and limits: An anticipated effect of sequencing depth on clonotype sharing among donors was recognized. Since donors were few, the genetic and exposure-history diversity represented was limited. Four donors held 4.5% to 5% of naive CD4 clonotypes in common. Naive subsets generally had larger estimated richness than memory subsets.

Selected positively for CCR7 and CD45RO-negative, naive CD8 cells excluded terminally differentiated effector memory CD45RA+ cells. Trimming took off 5 bases at V and 0 bases at J, with 14 bases between the two ends. The CDR3 spans 16 residues. Germline CDR1 MDHEN, CDR2 SYDVKM. Comments on this clone: The antigen is unknown.

Measured with immunoSEQ multiplex PCR; TCRdb has only the in-frame clones, and not every one. The sample has about 2 million clones; 85% to 95% are singletons. Sequencing was carried out using naive CD8+ T cells sorted from blood. The genes are TRBV28 and TRBJ1-5; a possible D gene is TRBD1 (5 bases). The TCR comes from a man between 18 and 29 years old in good health. The DNA of the CDR3 is TGTGCCAGCAGTGCCATAGGACATTATAGCAATCAGCCCCAGCATTTT. This translates into CASSAIGHYSNQPQHF.